Below, one TCR beta chain is given with its context. Its specificity is unknown. The source of the sample is a study of T-cell memory formation after mild COVID-19. On the study more broadly: For the most part, TCR clusters were specific to one donor.

Findings and limits, study-wide: Most CD4+ clones that shrank were in CM and EM, while CD8+ ones turned up in EMRA. Pre-infection memory harbored some responding clones, suggesting cross-reactive memory joined.

V trimming: 5 bases; J trimming: 0 bases; junction bases outside the gene matches: 7. This CDR3 has 17 amino acids. The V gene's germline CDR1 is SGHTA and CDR2 FQGNSA. Libraries for TCRalpha and TCRbeta carried sample barcodes and unique molecular identifiers via 5'RACE. TCRdb re-analysed the 5' RACE reads in MiXCR, keeping a single row per CDR3 protein. The table includes roughly 150,000 distinct CDR3 sequences, approximately 15% detected once. This TCR derives from an adult woman who had mild COVID-19 (a few samples of this study predate the infection). Cell type and time point are not known. J is TRBJ2-1 and V is TRBV7-2; TRBD2 matches at 10 bases. Sequencing input: PBMCs or a T cell subset sorted from them (not recorded which). The CDR3, as DNA: TGTGCCAGCAGCCCGCGACTAGCGGGCCTCTCCTACAATGAGCAGTTCTTC. This translates into CASSPRLAGLSYNEQFF.